These 13 T cell receptor beta chains originate from one sample sequenced in a study of blood T cells in healthy people across ages. Primers used in a second PCR of roughly 6 to 11 cycles were a sample-barcoded 5' primer and a J-beta primer mix. TCRdb recomputed calls from the 5' RACE reads with MiXCR, one row per CDR3 protein. The data show about 640,000 distinct CDR3 sequences, with under 65% seen just once and more than 35% held by the top ten. The sample comprised blood. Receptors originate from a man aged 55 to 70 in good health.

The V gene is TRBV5-4, the J gene TRBJ2-5; no clear D gene. This CDR3 has 13 residues. Trimming pared 6 bases from V and 2 bases from J, leaving 11 bases between. Germline V lookup: CDR1 SGHNT, CDR2 YYREEE (reference sequence). The chain's CDR3 is CASNPGAQETQYF. The CDR3 coding sequence is TGTGCCAGCAACCCGGGCGCACAAGAGACCCAGTACTTC. The full variable domain, rest sourced from reference TRBV5-4 and TRBJ2-5, is ETGVTQSPTHLIKTRGQQVTLRCSSQSGHNTVSWYQQALGQGPQFIFQYYREEENGRGNFPPRFSGLQFPNYSSELNVNALELDDSALYLCASNPGAQETQYFGPGTRLLVL.

The chain is built from TRBV12-3 or TRBV12-4 and TRBJ2-4; the D gene is possibly TRBD1 (6 bases). Trimming pared 7 bases from V and 0 bases from J, leaving 13 bases between. The CDR3 contains 15 residues. The CDR3 reads CASTQQGIAKNIQYF. CDR3 nucleotide sequence: TGTGCCAGCACCCAACAGGGTATAGCCAAAAACATTCAGTACTTC.

The chain recombines TRBV28 with TRBJ2-7, with D possibly being TRBD1 (6 bases). Germline V gives CDR1 MDHEN, CDR2 SYDVKM. The CDR3 covers 13 residues. The V end was cut by 8 bases, the J end by 0 bases, with 11 bases between. CDR3 bases: TGTGCCAGCGGGGGCTTGGACTCCTACGAGCAGTACTTC. Translated, it gives CASGGLDSYEQYF.

This chain connects TRBV7-2 to TRBJ2-3, with 10 nucleotides matching TRBD2. Trimming removed 4 bases from V and 5 bases from J; junction bases left unmatched: 6. This CDR3 region has 15 residues. Germline CDR1 reads SGHTA; CDR2 reads FQGNSA. CDR3 nucleotides: TGTGCCAGCAGCTCCAGCGGGGGGGCTTTAGATACGCAGTATTTT. Its protein is CASSSSGGALDTQYF.

This chain connects TRBV18 to TRBJ2-3; D is uncertain. There are 13 residues in the CDR3. V lost 6 bases and J lost 4, with 11 bases in between. The germline V gene encodes CDR1 KGHSH and CDR2 LQKENI. The CDR3 reads CASSLKGPDTQYF. CDR3 DNA: TGTGCCAGCTCCCTTAAAGGACCAGATACGCAGTATTTT.

This sequence joins TRBV5-1 and TRBJ2-7; 10 bases map to TRBD2. Germline V gene lookup returns CDR1 SGHRS and CDR2 YFSETQ. J gave up 0 bases and V 0 bases, and 3 bases lay outside the gene matches. This CDR3 spans 16 amino acids. In DNA, the CDR3 is TGCGCCAGCAGCTTGGCCCCTAGCGGGAGCTCCTACGAGCAGTACTTC. This gives the protein CASSLAPSGSSYEQYF.

This clonotype was seen a few times. This chain links TRBV10-3 with TRBJ1-2; 7 bases match TRBD1. This CDR3 has 16 amino acids. Germline V CDR1 and CDR2: ENHRY, SYGVKD. The junction had 10 bases not matched to a gene; V was cut back by 3 bases and J by 3 bases. CDR3 protein: CAISDSQGRKDYGYTF. CDR3 coding DNA: TGTGCCATCAGTGATTCACAGGGGCGAAAAGACTATGGCTACACCTTC.

Points on this clonotype: The final CDR3 position lacks the conserved phenylalanine or tryptophan, pointing to a likely read error. No DNA is shown, since the ends of the CDR3 on it are uncertain; the CDR3 is the one TCRdb lists. CDR3 region: CASSHPSGEQYL. The genes are TRBV4-1 and TRBJ2-3; the tabulated D call, TRBD2, remains unverified against the DNA. The germline V gene has CDR1 MGHRA and CDR2 YSYEKL. Including both end residues, the CDR3 is 12 amino acids long.

The chain employs TRBV5-5 and TRBJ1-6; no firm D call. CDR3 length equals 13 residues. Germline V gene lookup returns CDR1 SGHKS and CDR2 YYEKEE (reference sequence). V lost 2 bases and J lost 8, with 8 bases in between. DNA for the CDR3: TGTGCCAGCAGCTTTCGGACGGATTCACCCCTCCACTTT. Its translation is CASSFRTDSPLHF.

V gene TRBV4-1 combines with J gene TRBJ2-3; 7 positions match TRBD1. Germline V gives CDR1 MGHRA, CDR2 YSYEKL. This CDR3 contains 13 residues. With 8 bases clipped from V and 6 bases from J, the junction kept 8 bases outside the gene matches. The CDR3 DNA is TGCGCCAGCTGCCGACAGGGAGAGGATACGCAGTATTTT. It is translated as CASCRQGEDTQYF.

The chain is built from TRBV4-2 and TRBJ2-1; possibly TRBD2 for D (6 bases). The CDR3 has 17 residues. The germline V and J ends were trimmed by 4 bases and 0 bases, with 16 bases remaining between them. Germline V gives CDR1 LGHNA, CDR2 YNFKEQ. CDR3 DNA sequence: TGTGCCAGCAGCCCCTTGGCGGGGCAGAGCTCCTACAATGAGCAGTTCTTC. This encodes CASSPLAGQSSYNEQFF.

The J gene is TRBJ2-7, the V gene TRBV18; the match to TRBD1 covers 10 bases. The germline CDR1 and CDR2 sequences are KGHSH and LQKENI. This CDR3 region has 15 residues. Germline trimming cut 4 bases from V and 2 bases from J; bases unmatched to any gene: 5. Here the CDR3 reads CASSRGTGDTYEQYF. The CDR3 region has the DNA TGTGCCAGCTCACGGGGGACAGGGGACACCTACGAGCAGTACTTC.

The chain uses TRBV20-1 and TRBJ1-5; unclear D gene. The CDR3 has 15 amino acids. The ends were cut back, 0 bases at V and 5 bases at J, with 14 bases in the middle. The germline V gene has CDR1 DFQATT and CDR2 SNEGSKA (reference sequence). In DNA form, the CDR3 reads TGCAGTGCTAGAGATATGGGCTGGGATCATCAGCCCCAGCATTTT. Its translation: CSARDMGWDHQPQHF.